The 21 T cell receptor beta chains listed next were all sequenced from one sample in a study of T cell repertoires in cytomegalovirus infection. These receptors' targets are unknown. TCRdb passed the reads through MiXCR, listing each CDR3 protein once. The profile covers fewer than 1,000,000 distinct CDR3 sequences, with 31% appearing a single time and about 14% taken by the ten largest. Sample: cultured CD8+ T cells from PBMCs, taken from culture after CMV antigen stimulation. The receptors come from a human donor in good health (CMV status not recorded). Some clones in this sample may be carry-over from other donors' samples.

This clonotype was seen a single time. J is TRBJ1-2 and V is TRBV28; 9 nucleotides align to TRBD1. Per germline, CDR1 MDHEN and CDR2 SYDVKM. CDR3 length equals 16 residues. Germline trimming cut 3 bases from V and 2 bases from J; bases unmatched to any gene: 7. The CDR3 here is CASSFPGTGWNYGYTF. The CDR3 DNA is TGTGCCAGCAGTTTCCCAGGGACAGGGTGGAACTATGGCTACACCTTC.

The CDR3 nucleotides are TGTGCCAGCAGCCAAGTCGCCGGAGCTAACTATGGCTACACCTTC. As protein: CASSQVAGANYGYTF. The genes are TRBV14 and TRBJ1-2; D gene unclear. CDR3 length equals 15 residues. Germline V gene sequence: CDR1 SGHDN, CDR2 FVKESK. V gave up 1 base and J gave up 0 bases, with 9 bases separating them.

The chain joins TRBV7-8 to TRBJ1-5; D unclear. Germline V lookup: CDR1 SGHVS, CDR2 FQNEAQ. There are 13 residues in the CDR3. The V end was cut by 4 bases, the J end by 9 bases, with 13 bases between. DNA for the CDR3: TGTGCCAGCAGCTCGGGCTCTATCTCGCCCCAGCATTTT. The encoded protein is CASSSGSISPQHF.

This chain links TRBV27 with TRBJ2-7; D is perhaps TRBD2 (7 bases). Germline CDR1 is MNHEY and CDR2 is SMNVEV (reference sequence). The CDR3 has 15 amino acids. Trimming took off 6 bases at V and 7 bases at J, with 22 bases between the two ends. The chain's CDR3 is CASSLVGGPGGEQYF. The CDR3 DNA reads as TGTGCCAGCAGCTTGGTAGGGGGGCCCGGGGGGGAGCAGTACTTC.

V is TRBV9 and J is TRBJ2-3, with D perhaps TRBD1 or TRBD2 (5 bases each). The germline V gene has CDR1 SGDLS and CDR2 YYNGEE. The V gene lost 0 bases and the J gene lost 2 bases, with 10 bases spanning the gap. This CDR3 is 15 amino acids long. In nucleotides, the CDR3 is TGTGCCAGCAGCGTAGACGGGGCCTCCACAGATACGCAGTATTTT. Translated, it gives CASSVDGASTDTQYF.

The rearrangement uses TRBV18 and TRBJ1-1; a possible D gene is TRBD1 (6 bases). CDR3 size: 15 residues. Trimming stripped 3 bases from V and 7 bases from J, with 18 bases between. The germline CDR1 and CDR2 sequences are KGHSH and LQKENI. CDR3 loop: CASSPRPDSLIEAFF. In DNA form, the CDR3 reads TGTGCCAGCTCACCTCGCCCGGACAGCCTTATTGAAGCTTTCTTT.

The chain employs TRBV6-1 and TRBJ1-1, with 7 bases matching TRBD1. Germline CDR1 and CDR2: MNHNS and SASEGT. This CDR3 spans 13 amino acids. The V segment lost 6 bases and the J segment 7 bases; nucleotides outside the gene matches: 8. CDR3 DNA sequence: TGTGCCAGCAGGAACCCGGGACAGCTTGAAGCTTTCTTT. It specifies CASRNPGQLEAFF.

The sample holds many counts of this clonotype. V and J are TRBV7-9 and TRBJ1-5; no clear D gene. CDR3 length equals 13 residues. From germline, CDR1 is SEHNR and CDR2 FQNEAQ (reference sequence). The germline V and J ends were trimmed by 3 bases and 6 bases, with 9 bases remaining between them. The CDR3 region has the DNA TGTGCCAGCAGCTTGGGGTTCGGTCAGCCCCAGCATTTT. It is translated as CASSLGFGQPQHF.

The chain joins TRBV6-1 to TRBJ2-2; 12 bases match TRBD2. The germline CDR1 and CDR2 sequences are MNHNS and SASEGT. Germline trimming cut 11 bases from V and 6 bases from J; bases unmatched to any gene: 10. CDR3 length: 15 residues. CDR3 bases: TGTGCCTCGCAAGGACTAGCGGGGAGCGCCGGGGAGCTGTTTTTT. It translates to CASQGLAGSAGELFF.

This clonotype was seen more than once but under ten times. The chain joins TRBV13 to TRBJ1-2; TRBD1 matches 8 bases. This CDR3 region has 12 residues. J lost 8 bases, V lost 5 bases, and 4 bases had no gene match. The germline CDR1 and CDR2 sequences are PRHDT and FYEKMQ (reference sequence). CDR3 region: CASSAGGGGYTF. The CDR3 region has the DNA TGTGCCAGCAGCGCAGGGGGCGGAGGCTACACCTTC.

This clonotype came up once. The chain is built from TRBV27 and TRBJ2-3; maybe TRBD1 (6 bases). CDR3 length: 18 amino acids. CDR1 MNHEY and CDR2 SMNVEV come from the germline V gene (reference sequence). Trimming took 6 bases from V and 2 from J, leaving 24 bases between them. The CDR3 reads CASSLIPRGNPTTDTQYF. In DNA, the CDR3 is TGTGCCAGCAGCCTCATCCCGAGGGGGAACCCAACCACAGATACGCAGTATTTT.

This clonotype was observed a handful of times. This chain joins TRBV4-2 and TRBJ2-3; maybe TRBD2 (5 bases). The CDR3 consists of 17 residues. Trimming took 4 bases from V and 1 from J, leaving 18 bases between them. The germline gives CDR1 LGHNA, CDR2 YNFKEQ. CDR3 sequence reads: CASSPWGEGPGTDTQYF. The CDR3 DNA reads TGTGCCAGCAGCCCGTGGGGAGAAGGCCCGGGCACAGATACGCAGTATTTT.

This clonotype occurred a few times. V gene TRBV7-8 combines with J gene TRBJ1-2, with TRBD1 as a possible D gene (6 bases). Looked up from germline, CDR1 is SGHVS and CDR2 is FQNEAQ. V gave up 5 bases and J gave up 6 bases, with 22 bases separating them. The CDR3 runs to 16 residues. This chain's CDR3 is CASSPYGRGAGDGYTF. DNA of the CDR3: TGTGCCAGCAGCCCCTATGGGCGGGGGGCAGGGGATGGCTACACCTTC.

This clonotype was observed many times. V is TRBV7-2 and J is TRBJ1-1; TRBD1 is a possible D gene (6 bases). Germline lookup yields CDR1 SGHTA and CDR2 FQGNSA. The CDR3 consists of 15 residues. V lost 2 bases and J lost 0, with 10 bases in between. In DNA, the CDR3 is TGTGCCAGCAGCTTATACAGGGCAATGAACACTGAAGCTTTCTTT. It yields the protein CASSLYRAMNTEAFF.

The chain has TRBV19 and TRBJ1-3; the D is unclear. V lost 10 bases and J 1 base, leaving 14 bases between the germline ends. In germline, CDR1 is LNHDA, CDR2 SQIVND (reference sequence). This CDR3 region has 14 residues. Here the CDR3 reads CATSPSGSGNTIYF. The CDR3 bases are TGTGCCACCTCACCCTCCGGGTCTGGAAACACCATATATTTT.

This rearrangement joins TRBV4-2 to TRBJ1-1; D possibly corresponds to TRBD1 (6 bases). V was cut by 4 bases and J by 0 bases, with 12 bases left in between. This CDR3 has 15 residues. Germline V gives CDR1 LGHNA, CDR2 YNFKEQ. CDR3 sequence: CASSPSRGVNTEAFF. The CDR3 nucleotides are TGTGCCAGCAGCCCCTCCAGGGGAGTGAACACTGAAGCTTTCTTT.

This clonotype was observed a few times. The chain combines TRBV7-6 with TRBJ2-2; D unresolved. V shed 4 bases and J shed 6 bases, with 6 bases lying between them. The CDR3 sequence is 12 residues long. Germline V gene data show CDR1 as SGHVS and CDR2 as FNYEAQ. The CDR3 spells CASSSWAGELFF. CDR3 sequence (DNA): TGTGCCAGCAGCTCCTGGGCCGGGGAGCTGTTTTTT.

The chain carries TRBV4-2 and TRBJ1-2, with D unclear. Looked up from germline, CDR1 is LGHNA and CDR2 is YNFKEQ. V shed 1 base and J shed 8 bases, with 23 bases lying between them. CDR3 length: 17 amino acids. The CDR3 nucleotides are TGTGCCAGCAGCCAAGTTAAGTCGAGAAGCCAAATGGGGGGCTACACCTTC. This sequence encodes CASSQVKSRSQMGGYTF.

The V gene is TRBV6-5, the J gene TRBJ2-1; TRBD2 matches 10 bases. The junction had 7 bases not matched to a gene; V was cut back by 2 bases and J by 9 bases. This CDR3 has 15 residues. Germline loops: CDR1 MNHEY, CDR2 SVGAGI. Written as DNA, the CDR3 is TGTGCCAGCAGTTACAATAGCGGGGGGCCGGGTGAGCAGTTCTTC. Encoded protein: CASSYNSGGPGEQFF.

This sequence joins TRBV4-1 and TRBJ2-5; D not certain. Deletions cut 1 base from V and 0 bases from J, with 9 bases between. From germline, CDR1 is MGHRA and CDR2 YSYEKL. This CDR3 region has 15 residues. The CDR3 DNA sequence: TGCGCCAGCAGCCAAGTGTACGGGTACCAAGAGACCCAGTACTTC. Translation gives CASSQVYGYQETQYF.

CDR3 region: CASSPGAPDYYGYTF. The CDR3 nucleotides are TGTGCCAGCAGCCCTGGGGCGCCCGACTACTATGGCTACACCTTC. The chain joins TRBV5-6 to TRBJ1-2; tentatively, D is TRBD1 (5 bases). Trimming removed 4 bases from V and 3 bases from J, with 16 bases in between. Germline CDR1 and CDR2: SGHDT and YYEEEE. The CDR3 spans 15 residues.